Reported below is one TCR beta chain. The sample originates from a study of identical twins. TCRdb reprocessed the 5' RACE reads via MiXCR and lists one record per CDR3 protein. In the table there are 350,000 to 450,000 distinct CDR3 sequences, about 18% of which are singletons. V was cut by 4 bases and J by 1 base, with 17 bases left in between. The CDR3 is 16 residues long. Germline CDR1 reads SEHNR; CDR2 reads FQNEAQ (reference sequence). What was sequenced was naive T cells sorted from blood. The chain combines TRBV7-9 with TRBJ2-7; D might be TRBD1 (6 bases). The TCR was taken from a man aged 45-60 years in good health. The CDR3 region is CASSSMYTRGSYEQYF. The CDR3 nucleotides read TGTGCCAGCAGCTCCATGTACACAAGGGGGTCCTACGAGCAGTACTTC.